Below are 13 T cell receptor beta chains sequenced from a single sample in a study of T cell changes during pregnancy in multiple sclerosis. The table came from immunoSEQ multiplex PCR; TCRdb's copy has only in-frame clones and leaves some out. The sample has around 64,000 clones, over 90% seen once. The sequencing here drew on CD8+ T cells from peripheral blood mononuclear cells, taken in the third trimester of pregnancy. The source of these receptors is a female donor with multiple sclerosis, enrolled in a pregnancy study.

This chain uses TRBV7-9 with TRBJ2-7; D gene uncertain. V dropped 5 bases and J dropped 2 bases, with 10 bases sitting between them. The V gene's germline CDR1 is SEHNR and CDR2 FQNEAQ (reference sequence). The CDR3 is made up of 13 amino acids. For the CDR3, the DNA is TGTGCCAGCAGCCGTGATCAGGCCTACGAGCAGTACTTC. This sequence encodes CASSRDQAYEQYF.

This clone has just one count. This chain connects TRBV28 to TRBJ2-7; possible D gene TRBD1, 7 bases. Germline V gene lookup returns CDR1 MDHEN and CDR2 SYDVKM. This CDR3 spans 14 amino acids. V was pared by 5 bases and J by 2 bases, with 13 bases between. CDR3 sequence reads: CASSPRDSPYEQYF. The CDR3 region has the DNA TGTGCCAGCAGTCCGCGGGACAGCCCCTACGAGCAGTACTTC.

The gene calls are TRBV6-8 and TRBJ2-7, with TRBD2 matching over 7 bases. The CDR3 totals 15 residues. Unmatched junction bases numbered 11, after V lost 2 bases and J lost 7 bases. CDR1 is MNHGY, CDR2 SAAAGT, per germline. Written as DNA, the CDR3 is TGTGCCAGCAGTTACGAGGCGGGAGAAGTGAGGGAGCAGTACTTC. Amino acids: CASSYEAGEVREQYF.

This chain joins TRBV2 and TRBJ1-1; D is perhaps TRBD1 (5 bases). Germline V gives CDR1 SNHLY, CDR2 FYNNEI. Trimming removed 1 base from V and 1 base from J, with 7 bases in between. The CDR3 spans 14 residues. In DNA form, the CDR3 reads TGTGCCAGCAGTGAAGGGGGGGGGAACACTGAAGCTTTCTTT. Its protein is CASSEGGGNTEAFF. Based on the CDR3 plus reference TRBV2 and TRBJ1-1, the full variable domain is EPEVTQTPSHQVTQMGQEVILRCVPISNHLYFYWYRQILGQKVEFLVSFYNNEISEKSEIFDDQFSVERPDGSNFTLKIRSTKLEDSAMYFCASSEGGGNTEAFFGQGTRLTVV.

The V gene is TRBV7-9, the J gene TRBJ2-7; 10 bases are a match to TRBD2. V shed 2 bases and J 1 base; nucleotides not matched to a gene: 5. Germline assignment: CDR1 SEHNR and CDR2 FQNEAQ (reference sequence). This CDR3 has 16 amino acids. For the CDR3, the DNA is TGTGCCAGCAGCTTACAGACTAGCGGGCCTTCCTACGAGCAGTACTTC. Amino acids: CASSLQTSGPSYEQYF.

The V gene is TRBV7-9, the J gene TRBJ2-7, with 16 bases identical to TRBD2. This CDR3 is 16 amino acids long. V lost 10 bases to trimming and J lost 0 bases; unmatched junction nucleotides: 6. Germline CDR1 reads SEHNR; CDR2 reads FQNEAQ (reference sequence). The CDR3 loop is CAIRGTSGRASYEQYF. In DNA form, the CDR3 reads TGTGCCATACGGGGGACTAGCGGGAGGGCCTCCTACGAGCAGTACTTC.

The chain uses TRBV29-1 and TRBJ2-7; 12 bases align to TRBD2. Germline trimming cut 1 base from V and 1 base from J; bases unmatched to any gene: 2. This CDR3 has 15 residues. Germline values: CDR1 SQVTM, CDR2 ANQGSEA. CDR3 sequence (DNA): TGCAGCGTTGAAGGGGGGACTAGCGGGTCCTACGAGCAGTACTTC. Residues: CSVEGGTSGSYEQYF.

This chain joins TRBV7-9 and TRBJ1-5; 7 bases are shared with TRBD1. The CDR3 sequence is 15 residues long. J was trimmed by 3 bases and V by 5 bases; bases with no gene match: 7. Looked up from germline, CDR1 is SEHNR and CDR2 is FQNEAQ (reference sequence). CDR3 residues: CASSVQGSDNQPQHF. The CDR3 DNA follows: TGTGCCAGCAGCGTACAGGGGTCGGACAATCAGCCCCAGCATTTT.

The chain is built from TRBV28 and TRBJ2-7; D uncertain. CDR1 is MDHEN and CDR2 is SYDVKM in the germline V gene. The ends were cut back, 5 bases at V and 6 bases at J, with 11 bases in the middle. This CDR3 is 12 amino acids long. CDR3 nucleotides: TGTGCCAGCAGTACTCCTCCGGGCGAGCAGTACTTC. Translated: CASSTPPGEQYF.

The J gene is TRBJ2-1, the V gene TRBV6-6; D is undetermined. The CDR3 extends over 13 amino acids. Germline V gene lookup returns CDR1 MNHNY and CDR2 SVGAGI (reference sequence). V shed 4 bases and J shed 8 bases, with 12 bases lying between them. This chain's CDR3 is CASSSGLTDEQFF. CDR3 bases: TGTGCCAGCAGTTCTGGGCTTACCGATGAGCAGTTCTTC.

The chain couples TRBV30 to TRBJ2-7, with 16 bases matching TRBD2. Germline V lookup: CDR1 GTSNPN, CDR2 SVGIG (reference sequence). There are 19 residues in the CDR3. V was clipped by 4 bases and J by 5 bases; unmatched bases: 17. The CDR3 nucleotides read TGTGCCTGGACCTCCCCGGGACTAGCGGGAGGGCCCGGTCAGGACGAGCAGTACTTC. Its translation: CAWTSPGLAGGPGQDEQYF.

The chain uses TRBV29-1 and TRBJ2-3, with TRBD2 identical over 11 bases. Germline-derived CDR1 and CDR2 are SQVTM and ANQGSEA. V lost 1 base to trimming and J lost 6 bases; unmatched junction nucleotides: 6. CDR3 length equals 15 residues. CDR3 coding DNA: TGCAGCGTTGAAGGCGCTAGCGGGAGGTTCGATACGCAGTATTTT. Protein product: CSVEGASGRFDTQYF.

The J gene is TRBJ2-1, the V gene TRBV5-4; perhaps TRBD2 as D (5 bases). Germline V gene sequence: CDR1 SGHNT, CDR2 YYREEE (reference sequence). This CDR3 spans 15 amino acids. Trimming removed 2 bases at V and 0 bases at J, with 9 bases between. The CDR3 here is CASSFKTTSYNEQFF. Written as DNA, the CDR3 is TGTGCCAGCAGCTTCAAGACTACCTCCTACAATGAGCAGTTCTTC.